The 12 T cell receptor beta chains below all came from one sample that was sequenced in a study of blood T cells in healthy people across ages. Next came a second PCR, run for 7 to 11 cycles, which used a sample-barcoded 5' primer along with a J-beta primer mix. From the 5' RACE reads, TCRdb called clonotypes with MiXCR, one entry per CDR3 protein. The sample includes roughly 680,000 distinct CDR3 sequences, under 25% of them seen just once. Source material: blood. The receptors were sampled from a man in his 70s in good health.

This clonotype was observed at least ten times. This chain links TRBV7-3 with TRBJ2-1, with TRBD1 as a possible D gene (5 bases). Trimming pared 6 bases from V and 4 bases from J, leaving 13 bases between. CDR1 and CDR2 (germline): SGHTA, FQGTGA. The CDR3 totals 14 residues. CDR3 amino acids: CASSLSGSYNEQFF. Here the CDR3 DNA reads TGTGCCAGCAGTTTATCAGGGTCTTACAATGAGCAGTTCTTC.

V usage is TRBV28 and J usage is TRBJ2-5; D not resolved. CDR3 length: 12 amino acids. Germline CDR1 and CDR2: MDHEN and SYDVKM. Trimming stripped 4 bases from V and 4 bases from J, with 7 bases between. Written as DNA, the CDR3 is TGTGCCAGCAGTTCGGATATAGAGACCCAGTACTTC. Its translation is CASSSDIETQYF. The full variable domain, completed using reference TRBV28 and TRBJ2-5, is DVKVTQSSRYLVKRTGEKVFLECVQDMDHENMFWYRQDPGLGLRLIYFSYDVKMKEKGDIPEGYSVSREKKERFSLILESASTNQTSMYLCASSSDIETQYFGPGTRLLVL.

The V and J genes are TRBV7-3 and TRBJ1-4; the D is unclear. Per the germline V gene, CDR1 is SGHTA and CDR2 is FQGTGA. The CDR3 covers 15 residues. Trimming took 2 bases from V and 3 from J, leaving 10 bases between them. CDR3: CASSLSDKSNEKLFF. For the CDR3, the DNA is TGTGCCAGCAGCTTATCTGACAAATCTAATGAAAAACTGTTTTTT.

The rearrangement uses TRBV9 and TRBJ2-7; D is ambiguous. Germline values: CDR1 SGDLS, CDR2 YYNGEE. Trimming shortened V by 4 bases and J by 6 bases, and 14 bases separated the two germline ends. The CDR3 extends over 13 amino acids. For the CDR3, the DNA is TGTGCCAGCAGCCCCACCGTAGAGTTCGAGCAGTACTTC. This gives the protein CASSPTVEFEQYF.

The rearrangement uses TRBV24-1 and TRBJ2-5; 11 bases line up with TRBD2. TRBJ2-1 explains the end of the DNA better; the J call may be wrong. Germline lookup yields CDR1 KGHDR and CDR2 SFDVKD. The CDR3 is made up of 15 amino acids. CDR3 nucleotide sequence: TGTGCCACCAGTGATTTGACTAGCGGGGGCAATGAGCAGTTCTTC. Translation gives CATSDLTSGGNEQFF.

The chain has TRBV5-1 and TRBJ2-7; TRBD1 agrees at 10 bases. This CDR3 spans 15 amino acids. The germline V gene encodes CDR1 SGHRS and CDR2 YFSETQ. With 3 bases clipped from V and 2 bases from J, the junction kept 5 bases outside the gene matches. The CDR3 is CASSWGQGQTYEQYF. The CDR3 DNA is TGCGCCAGCAGCTGGGGACAGGGGCAGACCTACGAGCAGTACTTC.

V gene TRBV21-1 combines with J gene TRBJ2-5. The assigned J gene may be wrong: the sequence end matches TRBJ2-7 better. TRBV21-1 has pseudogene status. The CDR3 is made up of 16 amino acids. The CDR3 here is CASSKDVKPWWNEQYF. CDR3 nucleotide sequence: TGTGCCAGCAGCAAAGACGTTAAACCATGGTGGAACGAGCAGTACTTC.

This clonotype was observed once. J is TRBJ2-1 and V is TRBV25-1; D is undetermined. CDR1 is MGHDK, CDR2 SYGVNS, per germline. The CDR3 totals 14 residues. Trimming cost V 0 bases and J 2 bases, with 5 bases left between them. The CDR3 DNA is TGTGCCAGCAGTGAATATTTTCCCTACAATGAGCAGTTCTTC. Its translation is CASSEYFPYNEQFF. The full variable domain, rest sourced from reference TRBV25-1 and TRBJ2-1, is EADIYQTPRYLVIGTGKKITLECSQTMGHDKMYWYQQDPGMELHLIHYSYGVNSTEKGDLSSESTVSRIRTEHFPLTLESARPSHTSQYLCASSEYFPYNEQFFGPGTRLTVL.

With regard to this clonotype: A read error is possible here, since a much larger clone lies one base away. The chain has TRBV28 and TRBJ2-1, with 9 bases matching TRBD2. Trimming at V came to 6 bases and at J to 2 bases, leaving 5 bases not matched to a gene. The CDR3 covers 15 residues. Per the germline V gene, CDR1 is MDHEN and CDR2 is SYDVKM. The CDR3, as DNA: TGTGCCAGCAGCTGGAGCGGGAGGACCTACAATGAGCAGTTCTTC. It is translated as CASSWSGRTYNEQFF.

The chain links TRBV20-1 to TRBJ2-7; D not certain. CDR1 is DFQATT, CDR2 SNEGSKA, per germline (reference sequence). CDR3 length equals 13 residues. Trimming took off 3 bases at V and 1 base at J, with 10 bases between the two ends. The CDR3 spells CSASLGGSYEQYF. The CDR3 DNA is TGCAGTGCTAGTCTTGGTGGTTCCTACGAGCAGTACTTC.

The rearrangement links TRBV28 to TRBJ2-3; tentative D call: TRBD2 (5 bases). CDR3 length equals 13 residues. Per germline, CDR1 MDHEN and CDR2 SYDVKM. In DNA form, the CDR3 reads TGTGCTAGCGCGGGTCGTCGGGTAGATACGCAGTATTTT. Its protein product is CASAGRRVDTQYF.

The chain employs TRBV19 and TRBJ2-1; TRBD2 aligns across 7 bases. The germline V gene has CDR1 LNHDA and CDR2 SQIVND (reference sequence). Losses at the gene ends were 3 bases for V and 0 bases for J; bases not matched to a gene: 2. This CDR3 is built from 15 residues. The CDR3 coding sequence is TGTGCCAGTAGTATTACTAGCGACTCCTACAATGAGCAGTTCTTC. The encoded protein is CASSITSDSYNEQFF.